This TCR beta chain was retrieved from a study of blood T cell repertoires in COVID-19 (dated by TCRdb to 2018 to 2021). Regarding the research as a whole: Samples from collaborators originated in the United States, Italy and Spain and spanned both the acute and convalescent phases of COVID-19. The prospective study material was composed of cDNA or gDNA derived from T cells, B-cell-depleted T cells, or PBMCs. Subjects who had been exposed to COVID-19, were actively infected with it, or had recovered from it provided the deeply sampled blood TCRbeta repertoires that made up the dataset. The repertoires were released in a freely available public database intended as a resource for research on the immune response to SARS-CoV-2. Samples came from the ongoing ImmuneRACE study (first 160 participants) plus 1,254 subjects from 6 global collaborators. Sample metadata almost always included a de-identified subject ID, COVID-19 status, age in years and sex. Where available, HLA class I and class II types were taken from metadata supplied by the sample provider and were not determined by assay-based typing.

Enrolling through a virtual design, the prospective study's participants ranged in age from roughly 18 to 89 years and lived across 24 United States geographic areas. In the prospective study, participants were assigned to cohorts based on the clinical history participants reported in a screening survey and a study questionnaire. Recovered participants in ImmuneRACE Cohort 3 were defined by two consecutive negative NP/OP PCR tests, clearance by a healthcare professional, or resolution of symptoms. In the prospective study, whole blood, serum and a nasopharyngeal or oropharyngeal swab were collected from each participant by mobile phlebotomists. Additional blood draws and questionnaires over an approximately 2-month period could optionally be provided by prospective study participants. Blood samples from the prospective study were shipped frozen or at room temperature prior to DNA extraction. Via the germline V gene, CDR1 is MDHEN and CDR2 SYDVKM. V and J are truncated by 7 bases and 4 bases respectively, leaving an intervening sequence of 17 bases. The CDR3 measures 14 amino acids from cysteine to phenylalanine. Left in the record is the CDR3 DNA by itself, 42 bases read in frame from the first base.

Concerning this clone itself: What antigen it recognizes has not been identified. No much larger clone is present one base from it, and per-base qualities are unavailable.

The immunoSEQ Assay, a bias-controlled multiplex PCR, was used to amplify TCRbeta CDR3 regions from genomic DNA. On the study's bioinformatics: The number of nucleated cells in each sample was estimated by amplification of reference gene primers within the assay. To quantify the absolute abundance of each unique TCRbeta CDR3 rearrangement, sequence reads were collapsed and filtered. For each sample, productive Simpson clonality was calculated as the square root of Simpson's diversity index across productive rearrangements. TCRdb provides this immuneACCESS table in a form limited to in-frame rearrangements. Some clones are lacking; in checked studies, under half of them reflect an unresolved V gene, and why the rest are absent is not known. That table is the source of V, J and clone size, and D and trimming were worked out from the DNA. The sample data list 250,000 to 300,000 clones, and about nine tenths of these were observed just once. 15% to 17% of the sample rests with the top ten.

What the work shows at the level of the full study, not this receptor alone: How much clinical and demographic metadata was included differed by source and by participant, and the metadata was provided uncurated.

This receptor chain uses TRBV28 and TRBJ2-7; the D region possibly corresponds to TRBD2 (5 bases align). The sequence derives from a man younger than 30 who had recovered from COVID-19. Sequenced sample: PBMCs or T cells enriched from blood (not recorded which). The sequenced DNA: TGTGCCAGCACTTCGGGGATCGGAGGATACGAGCAGTACTTC. Protein translation: CASTSGIGGYEQYF.